Following are 10 T cell receptor beta chains from one sample sequenced in a study of blood T cell repertoires in COVID-19. Method: immunoSEQ multiplex PCR; TCRdb's copy keeps in-frame clones and lacks some. The sample has some 280,000 clones, roughly 85% seen once. The sample comprised peripheral blood. All receptors derive from a woman aged 25 to 39 with active or convalescent COVID-19.

The chain combines TRBV6-2 or TRBV6-3 with TRBJ1-4; D might be TRBD1 (6 bases). CDR1 and CDR2 (germline): MNHEY, SVGEGT. The length of the CDR3 is 14 residues. Trimming cost V 2 bases and J 3 bases, with 7 bases left between them. Here the CDR3 reads CASSYPGANEKLFF. CDR3 coding DNA: TGTGCCAGCAGTTACCCAGGGGCTAATGAAAAACTGTTTTTT.

This clone was observed a single time. The gene calls are TRBV5-5 and TRBJ1-2; possible D gene TRBD1, 5 bases. Trimming cost V 0 bases and J 5 bases, with 20 bases left between them. Germline CDR1 and CDR2: SGHKS and YYEKEE (reference sequence). This CDR3 has 17 residues. The CDR3 is CASSLVLGRDEKYGYTF. In DNA, the CDR3 is TGTGCCAGCAGCTTGGTGTTGGGGCGAGATGAAAAATATGGCTACACCTTC. Full variable domain (rest looked up from reference TRBV5-5 and TRBJ1-2): DAGVTQSPTHLIKTRGQQVTLRCSPISGHKSVSWYQQVLGQGPQFIFQYYEKEERGRGNFPDRFSARQFPNYSSELNVNALLLGDSALYLCASSLVLGRDEKYGYTFGSGTRLTVV.

The rearrangement joins TRBV4-3 to TRBJ1-3, with 7 bases identical to TRBD1. Trimming at V came to 2 bases and at J to 3 bases, leaving 4 bases not matched to a gene. Germline V CDR1 and CDR2: LGHNA, YSLEER. The CDR3 is made up of 15 amino acids. The CDR3: CASSQSRDSGNTIYF. The CDR3 DNA sequence: TGCGCCAGCAGCCAATCCCGGGACAGTGGAAACACCATATATTTT.

The V gene is TRBV18, the J gene TRBJ2-7; TRBD1 matches 9 bases. The ends lost 2 bases at V and 2 bases at J; junction bases unmatched: 4. Germline V lookup: CDR1 KGHSH, CDR2 LQKENI. This CDR3 contains 15 residues. Here the CDR3 DNA reads TGTGCCAGCTCACCAGGTACAGGGGGCGCCTACGAGCAGTACTTC. Protein sequence: CASSPGTGGAYEQYF.

The chain couples TRBV28 to TRBJ1-5; D uncertain. The CDR3 is 12 residues long. CDR1 is MDHEN, CDR2 SYDVKM, per germline. V was trimmed by 6 bases and J by 3 bases, leaving 6 bases between them. CDR3 loop: CASREVNQPQHF. CDR3 nucleotide sequence: TGTGCCAGCAGGGAGGTCAATCAGCCCCAGCATTTT. The full variable domain, rest sourced from reference TRBV28 and TRBJ1-5, is DVKVTQSSRYLVKRTGEKVFLECVQDMDHENMFWYRQDPGLGLRLIYFSYDVKMKEKGDIPEGYSVSREKKERFSLILESASTNQTSMYLCASREVNQPQHFGDGTRLSIL.

This clone was counted a single time. The V call is TRBV4-3, the J call TRBJ1-3; D uncertain. The CDR3 spans 15 residues. CDR1 and CDR2 from the germline V gene are LGHNA and YSLEER. V lost 0 bases and J 4 bases, leaving 10 bases between the germline ends. Written as DNA, the CDR3 is TGCGCCAGCAGCCAAGACACGGCAGGAGGAAACACCATATATTTT. This encodes CASSQDTAGGNTIYF.

On this clone: Other DNA sequences in this sample translate to the same CDR3. This chain connects TRBV20-1 to TRBJ1-2; possibly TRBD1 for D (5 bases). This CDR3 region has 12 residues. Germline V CDR1 and CDR2: DFQATT, SNEGSKA (reference sequence). V lost 3 bases, J lost 2 bases, and 7 bases lay in between. The CDR3 DNA reads TGCAGTGCTAGTCGGGGGAACTATGGCTACACCTTC. Protein product: CSASRGNYGYTF.

This chain connects TRBV7-2 to TRBJ2-7; the D gene is possibly TRBD1 (5 bases). V was trimmed by 4 bases and J by 3 bases, leaving 16 bases between them. The germline V gene encodes CDR1 SGHTA and CDR2 FQGNSA. The CDR3 covers 15 residues. The CDR3 loop is CASSSWVTDVYEQYF. DNA for the CDR3: TGTGCCAGCAGCTCATGGGTGACAGACGTCTACGAGCAGTACTTC.

V usage is TRBV19 and J usage is TRBJ2-7; 9 positions match TRBD1. CDR1 and CDR2 from the germline V gene are LNHDA and SQIVND (reference sequence). V shed 5 bases, J shed 2 bases, and the junction held 7 bases outside the gene matches. The CDR3 has 15 residues. CDR3 amino acids: CASSATGGATYEQYF. For the CDR3, the DNA is TGTGCCAGTAGTGCCACAGGGGGCGCAACCTACGAGCAGTACTTC.

The CDR3 DNA is TGTGCCAGCAAGGCTAGCGGGGGACCTCGGAGTAATGAGCAGTTCTTC. Protein: CASKASGGPRSNEQFF. This sequence joins TRBV28 and TRBJ2-1; the match to TRBD2 covers 10 bases. This CDR3 is built from 16 residues. Germline V gives CDR1 MDHEN, CDR2 SYDVKM. V lost 7 bases to trimming and J lost 7 bases; unmatched junction nucleotides: 13.